The 13 T cell receptor beta chains below all came from one sample that was sequenced in a study of T cells after yellow fever vaccination. MiXCR, run by TCRdb on the 5' RACE reads, gives a single entry per CDR3 protein. The table shows approximately 300,000 distinct CDR3 sequences, with 7.5% to 9% occurring only once. This specimen was PBMCs, taken on the day of the first yellow fever vaccination. These receptors all come from a young man who received the YFV17D yellow fever vaccine.

This clonotype occurred many times. This chain joins TRBV5-6 and TRBJ1-5, with D maybe TRBD1 (6 bases). CDR3 length: 16 amino acids. The germline V and J ends were trimmed by 0 bases and 2 bases, with 12 bases remaining between them. Germline CDR1 is SGHDT and CDR2 is YYEEEE. The CDR3 coding sequence is TGTGCCAGCAGCTTGGGTGCGGGGGCTCGCAATCAGCCCCAGCATTTT. Amino acid sequence: CASSLGAGARNQPQHF.

The genes are TRBV6-1 and TRBJ1-3; D unclear. CDR1 is MNHNS and CDR2 is SASEGT in the germline V gene. This CDR3 has 12 amino acids. Trimming cost V 2 bases and J 5 bases, with 4 bases left between them. The CDR3, as DNA: TGTGCCAGCAGTGAAAATAGAAACACCATATATTTT. It yields the protein CASSENRNTIYF.

This clonotype was seen many times. CDR3: CASSKQVTYNYGYTF. The CDR3 nucleotides are TGTGCCAGCAGTAAACAGGTTACCTATAACTATGGCTACACCTTC. The rearrangement links TRBV12-3 or TRBV12-4 to TRBJ1-2; tentatively, D is TRBD1 (5 bases). This CDR3 contains 15 residues. Trimming left V 5 bases short and J 1 base short, with 14 bases between.

The chain uses TRBV5-5 and TRBJ2-1; D possibly matches TRBD1 or TRBD2 (5 bases each). The germline V and J ends were trimmed by 3 bases and 7 bases, with 14 bases remaining between them. The CDR3 extends over 14 amino acids. Germline loops: CDR1 SGHKS, CDR2 YYEKEE (reference sequence). This CDR3 reads CASSWRQGGNEQFF. In nucleotides, the CDR3 is TGTGCCAGCAGCTGGCGGCAGGGCGGGAATGAGCAGTTCTTC.

The CDR3 protein is CASSLDGGGAEAFF. As DNA, the CDR3 is TGCGCCAGCAGCTTAGACGGCGGTGGTGCTGAAGCTTTCTTT. This chain joins TRBV4-1 and TRBJ1-1; D is undetermined. Trimming took 5 bases from V and 6 from J, leaving 16 bases between them. CDR1 and CDR2 from the germline V gene are MGHRA and YSYEKL. The CDR3 spans 14 residues.

V is TRBV6-1 and J is TRBJ1-3; tentative D call: TRBD1 (6 bases). Germline CDR1 MNHNS, CDR2 SASEGT. This CDR3 comprises 16 residues. The V and J ends lost 6 bases and 1 base respectively, with 16 bases between them. The CDR3 region is CASSRLGGSSGNTIYF. In DNA, the CDR3 is TGTGCCAGCAGCCGTCTTGGGGGCAGTTCTGGAAACACCATATATTTT.

The V call is TRBV4-3, the J call TRBJ1-4; D uncertain. Germline assignment: CDR1 LGHNA and CDR2 YSLEER. The V and J ends lost 3 bases and 7 bases respectively, with 18 bases between them. CDR3 length: 16 amino acids. The CDR3 DNA is TGCGCCAGCAGCCAGGCCCGGTCGGCGGGTGGTGAAAAACTGTTTTTT. This encodes CASSQARSAGGEKLFF.

For the CDR3, the DNA is TGTGCCAGCAGCTTGGTCGCAGTTACCTACGAGCAGTACTTC. Protein: CASSLVAVTYEQYF. The V and J genes are TRBV5-5 and TRBJ2-7, with D uncertain. Germline CDR1 is SGHKS and CDR2 is YYEKEE (reference sequence). V was clipped by 0 bases and J by 2 bases, with 9 bases between them. The CDR3 covers 14 residues.

Concerning this clonotype itself: One end of the junction fails to match germline, which may point to a read error. Here the CDR3 DNA reads TGTGCCAGCAGCCAAACCTTGACAGGGGCCAACGTCCTGACCTTC. Protein product: CASSQTLTGANVLTF. This chain joins TRBV14 and TRBJ2-6, with 8 bases aligning to TRBD1. The V gene's germline CDR1 is SGHDN and CDR2 FVKESK. CDR3 length: 15 residues.

This clonotype was detected many times. This chain links TRBV7-9 with TRBJ2-1; no clear D gene. The germline V and J ends were trimmed by 5 bases and 9 bases, with 8 bases remaining between them. The CDR3 runs to 11 residues. Per germline, CDR1 SEHNR and CDR2 FQNEAQ (reference sequence). This CDR3 reads CASSKSPEQFF. The CDR3 bases are TGTGCCAGCAGCAAGTCACCTGAGCAGTTCTTC.

The rearrangement joins TRBV7-9 to TRBJ2-2; 7 bases fit TRBD2. Trimming cost V 7 bases and J 3 bases; bases outside gene matches: 5. CDR1 and CDR2 (germline): SEHNR, FQNEAQ (reference sequence). This CDR3 is built from 14 residues. Written as DNA, the CDR3 is TGTGCCAGCACCACCCGGGGGGACACCGGGGAGCTGTTTTTT. Encoded protein: CASTTRGDTGELFF.

The V call is TRBV6-1, the J call TRBJ1-3, with D uncertain. CDR1 and CDR2 from the germline V gene are MNHNS and SASEGT. The CDR3 contains 13 residues. Deletions cut 8 bases from V and 0 bases from J, with 8 bases between. For the CDR3, the DNA is TGTGCCAGCGATAGCTTCTCTGGAAACACCATATATTTT. Amino acids: CASDSFSGNTIYF.

This clonotype was observed a handful of times. V usage is TRBV2 and J usage is TRBJ2-7; 7 bases agree with TRBD1. Germline lookup yields CDR1 SNHLY and CDR2 FYNNEI. The CDR3 contains 14 residues. Losses at the gene ends were 7 bases for V and 5 bases for J; bases not matched to a gene: 11. The CDR3 nucleotides are TGTGCCAGCAAGAACAGGGGATTCTTCAACGAGCAGTACTTC. This sequence encodes CASKNRGFFNEQYF.